A single sample gave rise to the 30 T cell receptor beta chains below, sequenced in a study of cytomegalovirus exposure and HLA in healthy donors. PCR used 60 Vbeta primers and 13 Jbeta primers. Profiling relied on immunoSEQ multiplex PCR, and the TCRdb table lists in-frame clones only, not all of them. The data contain just under 150,000 clones, 80% of them singletons. The sequenced sample consisted of PBMCs. These receptors were collected from a woman aged 25 to 39 in good health and CMV-seronegative.

This clone has just one count. The V gene is TRBV4-3, the J gene TRBJ2-1; a possible D gene is TRBD2 (5 bases). This CDR3 region has 17 residues. The ends were cut back, 3 bases at V and 10 bases at J, with 25 bases in the middle. Germline V gives CDR1 LGHNA, CDR2 YSLEER. DNA for the CDR3: TGCGCCAGCAGCCATGACTACACAGACCCCTCGAACTGGGAGCAGTTCTTC. Protein product: CASSHDYTDPSNWEQFF.

V and J are TRBV6-5 and TRBJ1-5; TRBD1 is a possible D gene (5 bases). V lost 6 bases and J lost 6, with 18 bases in between. Per germline, CDR1 MNHEY and CDR2 SVGAGI. The CDR3 contains 15 residues. CDR3 coding DNA: TGTGCCAGCAGACCTACAAGAAATCAGGGTCAGCCCCAGCATTTT. This codes for CASRPTRNQGQPQHF.

The chain couples TRBV7-9 to TRBJ2-1; 7 bases line up with TRBD2. Trimming took 3 bases from V and 9 from J; bases not matched to a gene: 5. Germline V gene lookup returns CDR1 SEHNR and CDR2 FQNEAQ (reference sequence). The CDR3 extends over 13 amino acids. DNA of the CDR3: TGTGCCAGCAGCTTTGGCGGGAGTGGTGAGCAGTTCTTC. Translated, it gives CASSFGGSGEQFF.

In its sample, this clone was seen once. The chain combines TRBV27 with TRBJ2-7; a possible D gene is TRBD1 (6 bases). V was trimmed by 6 bases and J by 5 bases, leaving 20 bases between them. From germline, CDR1 is MNHEY and CDR2 SMNVEV (reference sequence). The CDR3 consists of 15 residues. The CDR3 sequence is CASSYRDTHHHEQYF. DNA of the CDR3: TGTGCCAGCAGCTACCGGGACACACATCACCACGAGCAGTACTTC.

A word on this clone: The junction does not match germline at one end; this may be a read error. The rearrangement uses TRBV7-9 and TRBJ2-1; D perhaps matches TRBD2 (7 bases). The CDR3 runs to 15 residues. The germline V gene has CDR1 SEHNR and CDR2 FQNEAQ (reference sequence). Here the CDR3 reads CAGSLGGPPYNEQFF. CDR3 in DNA: TGTGCCGGCAGTCTCGGGGGGCCGCCCTACAATGAGCAGTTCTTC. Complete variable domain (other parts from reference TRBV7-9 and TRBJ2-1): DTGVSQNPRHKITKRGQNVTFRCDPISEHNRLYWYRQTLGQGPEFLTYFQNEAQLEKSRLLSDRFSAERPKGSFSTLEIQRTEQGDSAMYLCAGSLGGPPYNEQFFGPGTRLTVL.

The chain couples TRBV7-6 to TRBJ2-3; D is uncertain. Trimming pared 1 base from V and 4 bases from J, leaving 6 bases between. Germline V gene lookup returns CDR1 SGHVS and CDR2 FNYEAQ. CDR3 size: 13 residues. CDR3 sequence (DNA): TGTGCCAGCAGCTTAGTCTCCCCAGATACGCAGTATTTT. Translating gives CASSLVSPDTQYF. The whole variable domain, filled in from reference TRBV7-6 and TRBJ2-3, reads GAGVSQSPRYKVTKRGQDVALRCDPISGHVSLYWYRQALGQGPEFLTYFNYEAQQDKSGLPNDRFSAERPEGSISTLTIQRTEQRDSAMYRCASSLVSPDTQYFGPGTRLTVL.

The J gene is TRBJ1-2, the V gene TRBV11-2; D remains unclear. With 3 bases removed from V and 4 bases from J, the gap between germline ends came to 9 bases. Germline-derived CDR1 and CDR2 are SGHAT and FQNNGV. The CDR3 is 13 amino acids. In DNA form, the CDR3 reads TGTGCCAGCAGCTTGAGCCATTCCTATGGCTACACCTTC. It yields the protein CASSLSHSYGYTF.

The rearrangement joins TRBV7-2 to TRBJ2-1, with D possibly TRBD2 on 5 matching bases. V gave up 1 base and J gave up 10 bases, with 8 bases separating them. CDR3 length: 12 residues. CDR1 and CDR2 from the germline V gene are SGHTA and FQGNSA. DNA of the CDR3: TGTGCCAGCAGCTTAGATGGACTCGAGCAGTTCTTC. Translated: CASSLDGLEQFF.

The chain carries TRBV6-1 and TRBJ2-5; D possibly corresponds to TRBD2 (5 bases). The CDR3 runs to 14 residues. V was clipped by 3 bases and J by 7 bases, with 15 bases between them. The germline V gene has CDR1 MNHNS and CDR2 SASEGT. CDR3 protein: CASSDGNPPATQYF. The CDR3, as DNA: TGTGCCAGCAGTGACGGGAATCCCCCCGCGACCCAGTACTTC.

This chain links TRBV29-1 with TRBJ2-5; TRBD2 matches at 7 bases. V dropped 4 bases and J dropped 7; count of bases not matched to a gene: 9. The CDR3 totals 13 residues. Germline V gene data show CDR1 as SQVTM and CDR2 as ANQGSEA. The CDR3 nucleotides read TGCAGCGTTGCCCGGGACCAGCGGGGGACCCAGTACTTC. It specifies CSVARDQRGTQYF.

The chain carries TRBV27 and TRBJ2-5, with 8 bases identical to TRBD1. Gene TRBJ2-7 matches the end of the DNA better, so the J call may be wrong. The CDR3 is 15 amino acids. Germline V CDR1 and CDR2: MNHEY, SMNVEV (reference sequence). The CDR3, as DNA: TGTGCCAGCAGTTCGCTCAGGGGGCAAATCTACGAGCAGTACTTC. It encodes CASSSLRGQIYEQYF.

The chain is built from TRBV19 and TRBJ2-5, with TRBD1 identical over 7 bases. The J segment lost 10 bases and the V segment lost 1 base, leaving 12 bases of the junction unmatched. Germline lookup yields CDR1 LNHDA and CDR2 SQIVND (reference sequence). This CDR3 comprises 15 residues. Here the CDR3 reads CASSIGDSPGCNQYF. Written as DNA, the CDR3 is TGTGCCAGTAGTATAGGGGACAGCCCGGGGTGTAACCAGTACTTC.

This rearrangement joins TRBV10-1 to TRBJ2-3; possibly TRBD2 for D (7 bases). The germline V gene has CDR1 WNHNN and CDR2 SYGVQD (reference sequence). The CDR3 extends over 17 amino acids. V dropped 6 bases and J dropped 5 bases, with 24 bases sitting between them. The CDR3 spells CASSGVSGGGDGDTQYF. CDR3 in DNA: TGCGCCAGCAGCGGCGTTAGCGGAGGGGGGGACGGAGATACGCAGTATTTT.

V and J are TRBV7-2 and TRBJ1-2, with no clear D. V shed 3 bases and J shed 3 bases, with 11 bases lying between them. The CDR3 extends over 14 amino acids. From germline, CDR1 is SGHTA and CDR2 FQGNSA. As DNA, the CDR3 is TGTGCCAGCAGCTTGGCCGGGATCGACTATGGCTACACCTTC. Protein: CASSLAGIDYGYTF.

The chain is built from TRBV5-1 and TRBJ2-3; TRBD1 matches at 12 bases. The length of the CDR3 is 18 residues. Germline V gene sequence: CDR1 SGHRS, CDR2 YFSETQ. Unmatched junction bases numbered 12, after V lost 3 bases and J lost 4 bases. CDR3 sequence reads: CASSSGTGGFIFSDTQYF. The CDR3 DNA reads as TGCGCCAGCAGCTCCGGGACAGGGGGCTTCATTTTCTCAGATACGCAGTATTTT.

A few counts support this clone. The V gene is TRBV7-2, the J gene TRBJ2-7, with 10 nucleotides matching TRBD1. Germline V gives CDR1 SGHTA, CDR2 FQGNSA. The CDR3 spans 13 residues. The V segment lost 5 bases and the J segment 9 bases; nucleotides outside the gene matches: 7. CDR3 in DNA: TGTGCCAGCAGCCGGGACAGGGGCCCCGGGCAGTACTTC. The encoded protein is CASSRDRGPGQYF.

V is TRBV19 and J is TRBJ1-5; TRBD1 matches 8 bases. V lost 2 bases and J lost 7; bases outside the gene matches: 7. Germline assignment: CDR1 LNHDA and CDR2 SQIVND (reference sequence). The CDR3 totals 15 residues. Written as DNA, the CDR3 is TGTGCCAGTAGTATAACGACAGGGGAGGGACAGCCCCAGCATTTT. Protein sequence: CASSITTGEGQPQHF. The full variable domain, its missing parts supplied by reference TRBV19 and TRBJ1-5, is DGGITQSPKYLFRKEGQNVTLSCEQNLNHDAMYWYRQDPGQGLRLIYYSQIVNDFQKGDIAEGYSVSREKKESFPLTVTSAQKNPTAFYLCASSITTGEGQPQHFGDGTRLSIL.

This chain joins TRBV19 and TRBJ1-3; unclear D gene. The CDR3 consists of 14 residues. Germline V gene sequence: CDR1 LNHDA, CDR2 SQIVND (reference sequence). Trimming left V 5 bases short and J 0 bases short, with 8 bases between. The CDR3 spells CASSSQISGNTIYF. DNA of the CDR3: TGTGCCAGTAGTTCCCAGATCTCTGGAAACACCATATATTTT. The variable domain in full, completed from reference TRBV19 and TRBJ1-3, reads DGGITQSPKYLFRKEGQNVTLSCEQNLNHDAMYWYRQDPGQGLRLIYYSQIVNDFQKGDIAEGYSVSREKKESFPLTVTSAQKNPTAFYLCASSSQISGNTIYFGEGSWLTVV.

The chain joins TRBV4-3 to TRBJ1-1, with 10 bases aligning to TRBD1. There are 15 residues in the CDR3. The germline CDR1 and CDR2 sequences are LGHNA and YSLEER. Unmatched junction bases numbered 9, after V lost 4 bases and J lost 7 bases. The CDR3 DNA follows: TGCGCCAGCAGCCTTTCCAGACAGGGGGCGTTTGAAGCTTTCTTT. Residues: CASSLSRQGAFEAFF.

The chain joins TRBV6-4 to TRBJ2-3, with D possibly being TRBD2 (6 bases). The CDR3 contains 15 residues. The ends were cut back, 3 bases at V and 6 bases at J, with 16 bases in the middle. The V gene's germline CDR1 is MRHNA and CDR2 SNTAGT. CDR3 DNA: TGTGCCAGCAGTGAACTCGCGGGAACGCTGGATACGCAGTATTTT. Its protein product is CASSELAGTLDTQYF.

About this clone: A junction end diverges from the germline sequence, so it may reflect a read error. The same CDR3 is also encoded by other DNA sequences in this sample. V and J are TRBV2 and TRBJ1-2; 7 nucleotides match TRBD1. The germline V gene has CDR1 SNHLY and CDR2 FYNNEI. This CDR3 comprises 13 residues. This CDR3 is CASSLDRNYGYTF. Here the CDR3 DNA reads TGTGCTAGCAGTCTGGACAGGAACTATGGCTACACCTTC.

This rearrangement joins TRBV29-1 to TRBJ2-7; 10 bases are shared with TRBD2. Trimming at V came to 3 bases and at J to 1 base, leaving 3 bases not matched to a gene. The CDR3 runs to 14 residues. CDR1 is SQVTM and CDR2 is ANQGSEA in the germline V gene. This CDR3 reads CSVDVSGGSYEQYF. CDR3 in DNA: TGCAGCGTTGATGTTAGCGGGGGGTCCTACGAGCAGTACTTC.

There are a few counts of this clone. The rearrangement joins TRBV10-3 to TRBJ2-7; TRBD1 matches 8 bases. Per the germline V gene, CDR1 is ENHRY and CDR2 is SYGVKD. The CDR3 has 13 residues. V dropped 4 bases and J dropped 3; count of bases not matched to a gene: 2. DNA of the CDR3: TGTGCCATCAGTGCACAGGGGGACTACGAGCAGTACTTC. This translates into CAISAQGDYEQYF.

The chain links TRBV2 to TRBJ2-1, with TRBD2 identical over 15 bases. J lost 5 bases, V lost 2 bases, and 4 bases had no gene match. The CDR3 is made up of 17 amino acids. Germline CDR1 reads SNHLY; CDR2 reads FYNNEI. The CDR3 DNA sequence: TGTGCCAGCAGTGAACTAGGACTAGCGGGGGGGGACAATGAGCAGTTCTTC. It encodes CASSELGLAGGDNEQFF.

This clone was seen a single time. The chain couples TRBV12-5 to TRBJ2-5; TRBD1 matches 10 bases. Germline V gene sequence: CDR1 LGHNT, CDR2 FRNRAP. After removal of 6 bases from V and 5 bases from J, the junction contained 6 bases not matched to a gene. This CDR3 is built from 14 residues. The CDR3, as DNA: TGTGCTAGTGGCCGGACAGGGGGTGGGGAGACCCAGTACTTC. It translates to CASGRTGGGETQYF.

The V gene is TRBV28, the J gene TRBJ1-2; D call uncertain. CDR3 length equals 16 residues. Trimming stripped 2 bases from V and 5 bases from J, with 18 bases between. Germline V lookup: CDR1 MDHEN, CDR2 SYDVKM. The CDR3 coding sequence is TGTGCCAGCAGTTTAATGGGGAGAGACTACCGATATGGCTACACCTTC. It is translated as CASSLMGRDYRYGYTF.

The genes are TRBV19 and TRBJ1-1, with 11 bases fitting TRBD1. Looked up from germline, CDR1 is LNHDA and CDR2 is SQIVND (reference sequence). The CDR3 loop spans 12 amino acids. V lost 8 bases and J lost 5; bases outside the gene matches: 1. The CDR3 loop is CASGTGGTEAFF. The CDR3 region has the DNA TGTGCCAGTGGGACAGGGGGTACTGAAGCTTTCTTT.

The chain recombines TRBV2 with TRBJ2-1, with 8 bases fitting TRBD2. With 3 bases clipped from V and 7 bases from J, the junction kept 8 bases outside the gene matches. The CDR3 covers 15 residues. Per germline, CDR1 SNHLY and CDR2 FYNNEI. CDR3: CASSEAGSGTNEQFF. The CDR3 DNA is TGTGCCAGCAGTGAGGCAGGTAGCGGGACTAATGAGCAGTTCTTC.

The chain links TRBV6-5 to TRBJ2-7, with a tentative D call TRBD1 (6 bases). Germline values: CDR1 MNHEY, CDR2 SVGAGI. CDR3 size: 13 residues. V was trimmed by 7 bases and J by 6 bases, leaving 16 bases between them. CDR3 nucleotide sequence: TGTGCCAGCACCCGTGGTCAGGGGCGCGAGCAGTACTTC. Translating gives CASTRGQGREQYF.

The gene calls are TRBV15 and TRBJ1-5; 10 bases match TRBD1. This CDR3 region has 15 residues. The germline CDR1 and CDR2 sequences are LNHNV and YYDKDF (reference sequence). The ends lost 3 bases at V and 3 bases at J; junction bases unmatched: 2. The CDR3 DNA is TGTGCCACCAGCAGGGGACAGGGGTACAATCAGCCCCAGCATTTT. It is translated as CATSRGQGYNQPQHF.